These 5 T cell receptor beta chains originate from one sample sequenced in a study of sequential checkpoint blockade in melanoma. As to treatment: randomized to nivolumab then ipilimumab (arm A) or the reverse (arm B). Sequencing used immunoSEQ multiplex PCR; TCRdb keeps in-frame clones, though not all of them. The sample carries 4,000 to 5,500 clones, 70% to 75% recorded once. The specimen was CD8+ T cells sorted from blood (inferred from file names), collected from a patient given nivolumab and ipilimumab in sequence. The receptors shown here come from a human donor with melanoma.

A few counts support this clone. The CDR3 region has the DNA TGTGCCAGCAGTGACCCGGGACTCTCCGGGGAGCAGTACTTC. This translates into CASSDPGLSGEQYF. The chain couples TRBV14 to TRBJ2-7; tentatively, D is TRBD2 (6 bases). V lost 6 bases and J lost 7, with 19 bases in between. The CDR3 is 14 amino acids. Germline lookup yields CDR1 SGHDN and CDR2 FVKESK.

This chain links TRBV4-1 with TRBJ2-3; 8 bases fit TRBD2. The CDR3 sequence is 15 residues long. The junction had 4 bases not matched to a gene; V was cut back by 0 bases and J by 5 bases. Per germline, CDR1 MGHRA and CDR2 YSYEKL. CDR3 residues: CASSQEREGVDTQYF. The CDR3 nucleotides read TGCGCCAGCAGCCAAGAACGGGAGGGGGTAGATACGCAGTATTTT.

The sample holds a few counts of this clone. This sequence joins TRBV6-1 and TRBJ2-7, with TRBD1 matching 7 bases. This CDR3 is built from 13 residues. The germline gives CDR1 MNHNS, CDR2 SASEGT. J gave up 3 bases and V 6 bases, and 5 bases lay outside the gene matches. CDR3 amino acids: CASSPTGYYEQYF. CDR3 DNA sequence: TGTGCCAGCAGCCCGACAGGGTACTACGAGCAGTACTTC.

The chain links TRBV6-5 to TRBJ1-2, with 8 bases identical to TRBD1. The CDR3 spans 13 residues. V lost 5 bases to trimming and J lost 6 bases; unmatched junction nucleotides: 5. The germline gives CDR1 MNHEY, CDR2 SVGAGI. This CDR3 reads CASSVTGENGYTF. DNA of the CDR3: TGTGCCAGCAGTGTGACAGGGGAAAATGGCTACACCTTC.

V is TRBV7-6 and J is TRBJ2-7; 9 bases agree with TRBD1. CDR3 length equals 15 residues. V shed 6 bases and J 5 bases; nucleotides not matched to a gene: 11. CDR1 SGHVS and CDR2 FNYEAQ come from the germline V gene. The chain's CDR3 is CASSPGQGLDHEQYF. The CDR3 region has the DNA TGTGCCAGCAGTCCCGGACAGGGGCTAGATCACGAGCAGTACTTC. The whole variable domain, remainder taken from reference TRBV7-6 and TRBJ2-7, is GAGVSQSPRYKVTKRGQDVALRCDPISGHVSLYWYRQALGQGPEFLTYFNYEAQQDKSGLPNDRFSAERPEGSISTLTIQRTEQRDSAMYRCASSPGQGLDHEQYFGPGTRLTVT.